This entry lists 2 T cell receptor beta chains sequenced from one sample in a study of blood T cell repertoires in COVID-19. Repertoires were generated with immunoSEQ multiplex PCR, while TCRdb's copy carries only in-frame clones and drops some. This table has over 150,000 clones, approximately 91% appearing once. Sequenced sample: peripheral blood. The source is a man aged 50 or older with acute or convalescent COVID-19.

V gene TRBV5-1 combines with J gene TRBJ2-7; D remains unclear. Germline V lookup: CDR1 SGHRS, CDR2 YFSETQ. The CDR3 has 12 amino acids. The germline V and J ends were trimmed by 0 bases and 6 bases, with 7 bases remaining between them. The CDR3 DNA is TGCGCCAGCAGCTTGGTTCACGGCGAGCAGTACTTC. It is translated as CASSLVHGEQYF.

The rearrangement links TRBV28 to TRBJ2-1; weak D call: TRBD1 (5 bases). Trimming pared 6 bases from V and 3 bases from J, leaving 15 bases between. CDR1 MDHEN and CDR2 SYDVKM come from the germline V gene. The CDR3 spans 15 residues. The CDR3 nucleotides are TGTGCCAGCAGCTCTCCGCAGGGTGGCTACAATGAGCAGTTCTTC. It yields the protein CASSSPQGGYNEQFF.